The 27 T cell receptor beta chains below were found in one sample sequenced in a study of CD8 T cells in Susac syndrome. When the RNA was reverse transcribed, random hexamers were used with an input of roughly 0.5 to 1 ug. MiXCR, applied by TCRdb to the immunoSEQ multiplex PCR reads, yields one record per CDR3 protein. The sample includes about 190,000 distinct CDR3 sequences, roughly 90% of them seen just once. Input material: CD4+ T cells from PBMCs. The receptors stem from a human donor with Susac syndrome.

This sequence joins TRBV11-3 and TRBJ2-2, with 8 bases fitting TRBD2. The V gene end was trimmed by 6 bases and the J gene end by 5 bases; junction bases not matched to a gene: 11. This CDR3 contains 16 residues. Germline V gives CDR1 SGHNT, CDR2 YENEEA. CDR3: CASRRDSGKGTGELFF. The CDR3, as DNA: TGTGCCAGCAGGAGAGATAGCGGGAAAGGAACCGGGGAGCTGTTTTTT.

The J gene is TRBJ2-7, the V gene TRBV6-2 or TRBV6-3; 11 bases align to TRBD2. Germline CDR1 is MNHEY and CDR2 is SVGEGT. The V gene end was trimmed by 5 bases and the J gene end by 3 bases; junction bases not matched to a gene: 3. The CDR3 is 14 residues long. CDR3 loop: CASSLLAGGYEQYF. CDR3 coding DNA: TGTGCCAGCAGTCTCCTAGCGGGAGGCTACGAGCAGTACTTC.

This clonotype was found once. This chain joins TRBV20-1 and TRBJ1-5; D perhaps matches TRBD1 (5 bases). Looked up from germline, CDR1 is DFQATT and CDR2 is SNEGSKA (reference sequence). This CDR3 has 16 residues. Trimming cost V 2 bases and J 0 bases, with 14 bases left between them. The CDR3 nucleotides read TGCAGTGCTAGATCAGACTGGGGGAATAGCAATCAGCCCCAGCATTTT. Its translation is CSARSDWGNSNQPQHF.

This chain uses TRBV29-1 with TRBJ1-1; D is unresolved. The CDR3 contains 13 residues. Trimming removed 1 base from V and 2 bases from J, with 8 bases in between. Germline V gene lookup returns CDR1 SQVTM and CDR2 ANQGSEA. CDR3 region: CSVEGHYNTEAFF. CDR3 in DNA: TGCAGCGTTGAAGGGCACTATAACACTGAAGCTTTCTTT.

The chain couples TRBV5-1 to TRBJ1-4; D is unclear. Germline V gene sequence: CDR1 SGHRS, CDR2 YFSETQ. V was shortened by 5 bases and J by 4 bases, with 9 bases between the two germline ends. The CDR3 extends over 13 amino acids. The CDR3: CASSREYNEKLFF. The CDR3 DNA reads TGCGCCAGCAGTCGGGAGTATAATGAAAAACTGTTTTTT. The full variable domain, in which reference TRBV5-1 and TRBJ1-4 provide the parts outside the CDR3, is KAGVTQTPRYLIKTRGQQVTLSCSPISGHRSVSWYQQTPGQGLQFLFEYFSETQRNKGNFPGRFSGRQFSNSRSEMNVSTLELGDSALYLCASSREYNEKLFFGSGTQLSVL.

This clonotype came up a few times. V gene TRBV5-1 combines with J gene TRBJ2-7; 8 nucleotides agree with TRBD1. This CDR3 is built from 13 residues. Germline CDR1 is SGHRS and CDR2 is YFSETQ. The trim removed 2 bases at V and 5 bases at J, leaving 3 bases unmatched. The CDR3 DNA reads TGCGCCAGCAGCTTCCAGGGGGCCGACGAGCAGTACTTC. This encodes CASSFQGADEQYF. Variable domain in full (rest from reference TRBV5-1 and TRBJ2-7): KAGVTQTPRYLIKTRGQQVTLSCSPISGHRSVSWYQQTPGQGLQFLFEYFSETQRNKGNFPGRFSGRQFSNSRSEMNVSTLELGDSALYLCASSFQGADEQYFGPGTRLTVT.

V gene TRBV4-1 combines with J gene TRBJ2-4; D might be TRBD2 (6 bases). The CDR3 covers 17 residues. Trimming stripped 3 bases from V and 3 bases from J, with 18 bases between. Germline V CDR1 and CDR2: MGHRA, YSYEKL. CDR3 bases: TGCGCCAGCAGCCACGCTTGGAGGGACGTTGTCAAAAACATTCAGTACTTC. Protein: CASSHAWRDVVKNIQYF.

Of note for this clonotype: One end of the junction is discordant with germline, which a read error may explain. The chain combines TRBV7-2 with TRBJ1-1, with D possibly being TRBD1 (5 bases). The CDR3 has 16 amino acids. Per the germline V gene, CDR1 is SGHTA and CDR2 is FQGNSA. The CDR3 protein is CASSLWGGPTNTEAFF. The CDR3 DNA is TGTGCCAGCAGCCTATGGGGGGGACCGACGAACACTGAAGCCTTCTTT.

This rearrangement joins TRBV20-1 to TRBJ1-1, with a possible D match to TRBD1 (5 bases). CDR3 length: 12 amino acids. Trimming pared 6 bases from V and 5 bases from J, leaving 13 bases between. Per germline, CDR1 DFQATT and CDR2 SNEGSKA (reference sequence). CDR3 DNA sequence: TGCAGTGCACCTGACAGAACTACTGAAGCTTTCTTT. It translates to CSAPDRTTEAFF.

The chain couples TRBV2 to TRBJ1-4; tentatively, D is TRBD1 (5 bases). CDR1 and CDR2 (germline): SNHLY, FYNNEI. This CDR3 has 14 amino acids. V lost 4 bases, J lost 7 bases, and 13 bases lay in between. CDR3 residues: CASSAQGGGEKLFF. The CDR3 DNA is TGTGCCAGCAGTGCCCAGGGAGGAGGTGAAAAACTGTTTTTT.

The V call is TRBV18, the J call TRBJ1-3; tentative D call: TRBD1 (6 bases). This CDR3 is 15 amino acids long. V was trimmed by 2 bases and J by 0 bases, leaving 8 bases between them. Germline values: CDR1 KGHSH, CDR2 LQKENI. The CDR3 sequence is CASSPRGSSGNTIYF. The CDR3 DNA reads as TGTGCCAGCTCACCAAGGGGGAGCTCTGGAAACACCATATATTTT.

The J gene is TRBJ2-3, the V gene TRBV7-2; D is uncertain. Trimming stripped 2 bases from V and 3 bases from J, with 18 bases between. The CDR3 runs 17 residues. CDR1 SGHTA and CDR2 FQGNSA come from the germline V gene. The CDR3 protein is CASSLTAVISWTDTQYF. The CDR3, as DNA: TGTGCCAGCAGCTTAACCGCTGTCATCTCTTGGACAGATACGCAGTATTTT.

This clonotype was seen only a few times. The chain combines TRBV2 with TRBJ2-1, with 8 bases fitting TRBD1. Per the germline V gene, CDR1 is SNHLY and CDR2 is FYNNEI. This CDR3 is built from 12 residues. The trim removed 8 bases at V and 6 bases at J, leaving 3 bases unmatched. CDR3 sequence reads: CASGGQGNEQFF. Here the CDR3 DNA reads TGTGCCAGCGGTGGACAGGGCAATGAGCAGTTCTTC.

J is TRBJ2-5 and V is TRBV4-1; D is possibly TRBD1 (6 bases). CDR3 size: 15 residues. The germline V and J ends were trimmed by 4 bases and 2 bases, with 14 bases remaining between them. Germline V gives CDR1 MGHRA, CDR2 YSYEKL. The chain's CDR3 is CASSPAPTGQETQYF. CDR3 DNA: TGCGCCAGCAGCCCAGCACCTACAGGGCAAGAGACCCAGTACTTC.

CDR3 in DNA: TGTGCCATCAGTGAGAAGACCGGAAACACCGGGGAGCTGTTTTTT. This gives the protein CAISEKTGNTGELFF. The genes are TRBV10-3 and TRBJ2-2; no definite D call. Germline values: CDR1 ENHRY, CDR2 SYGVKD. The CDR3 loop spans 15 amino acids. Trimming pared 2 bases from V and 2 bases from J, leaving 9 bases between.

As for this clonotype: The junction does not match germline at one end; this may be a read error. The chain links TRBV20-1 to TRBJ2-3; 13 nucleotides match TRBD2. Germline V gives CDR1 DFQATT, CDR2 SNEGSKA (reference sequence). The CDR3 is made up of 17 amino acids. The CDR3, as DNA: TGCAGTGCTAGATATGCCGGGACTAGCGGGATGGCAGATACGCGGTATTTT. This gives the protein CSARYAGTSGMADTRYF.

V is TRBV20-1 and J is TRBJ1-5; 8 nucleotides agree with TRBD1. This CDR3 comprises 14 residues. V shed 0 bases and J 6 bases; nucleotides not matched to a gene: 4. Germline assignment: CDR1 DFQATT and CDR2 SNEGSKA (reference sequence). The CDR3 reads CSARDRGPSQPQHF. DNA for the CDR3: TGCAGTGCTAGAGACAGGGGGCCGAGTCAGCCCCAGCATTTT.

The rearrangement links TRBV3-1 to TRBJ1-4; possible D gene TRBD1, 6 bases. Between the trimmed V and J ends, which lost 0 bases and 14 bases, there was a span of 19 bases. CDR1 and CDR2 (germline): LGHDT, YNNKEL (reference sequence). This CDR3 spans 15 amino acids. CDR3 nucleotide sequence: TGTGCCAGCAGCCAAGAAATTTGGGGGGGCCACTGTCTGTTTTTT. Translating it yields CASSQEIWGGHCLFF.

DNA of the CDR3: TGCAGTGCTAGAGTTAGGAACACTGAAGCTTTCTTT. Translating gives CSARVRNTEAFF. The chain carries TRBV20-1 and TRBJ1-1; D is uncertain. This CDR3 contains 12 residues. Germline V gene data show CDR1 as DFQATT and CDR2 as SNEGSKA (reference sequence). V was trimmed by 1 base and J by 1 base, leaving 4 bases between them.

This clonotype has a single count. This chain connects TRBV19 to TRBJ2-2; 7 bases line up with TRBD1. Germline CDR1 reads LNHDA; CDR2 reads SQIVND (reference sequence). This CDR3 comprises 14 residues. V was clipped by 6 bases and J by 4 bases; unmatched bases: 5. The CDR3 DNA reads as TGTGCCAGTAGGCGGACAGGCCGCACCGGGGAGCTGTTTTTT. The encoded protein is CASRRTGRTGELFF.

The gene calls are TRBV12-3 or TRBV12-4 and TRBJ2-2; D is unresolved. The CDR3 length is 15 residues. V was pared by 3 bases and J by 8 bases, with 16 bases between. The CDR3 DNA follows: TGTGCCAGCAGTTTGGTCCAACCGGGCGTGGGGGAGCTGTTTTTT. Translation gives CASSLVQPGVGELFF.

This chain uses TRBV4-1 with TRBJ2-5; D not certain. Trimming stripped 1 base from V and 4 bases from J, with 7 bases between. Germline-derived CDR1 and CDR2 are MGHRA and YSYEKL. The CDR3 loop spans 13 amino acids. The CDR3 loop is CASSQVSLETQYF. CDR3 in DNA: TGCGCCAGCAGCCAAGTTTCTTTAGAGACCCAGTACTTC.

The genes are TRBV7-2 and TRBJ1-5; D possibly corresponds to TRBD1 (6 bases). Trimming took 5 bases from V and 6 from J, leaving 14 bases between them. Germline V lookup: CDR1 SGHTA, CDR2 FQGNSA. The CDR3 sequence is 14 residues long. CDR3 in DNA: TGTGCCAGCAGCATACAGGGCGCTGGTCAGCCCCAGCATTTT. Its translation is CASSIQGAGQPQHF.

The CDR3 DNA reads as TGTGCCAGCAACTCCCAAGAGACCCAGTACTTC. Residues: CASNSQETQYF. The genes are TRBV28 and TRBJ2-5; D is unresolved. V lost 7 bases to trimming and J lost 1 base, with 4 bases between them. Per the germline V gene, CDR1 is MDHEN and CDR2 is SYDVKM. The CDR3 spans 11 residues.

This clonotype was seen just once. The DNA of the CDR3 is TGTGCCAGCAGTTGGGGGATCGGAAGCTATGGCTACACCTTC. This translates into CASSWGIGSYGYTF. This sequence joins TRBV6-5 and TRBJ1-2; possible D gene TRBD1, 5 bases. Between the trimmed V and J ends, which lost 4 bases and 4 bases, there was a span of 13 bases. The CDR3 runs to 14 residues. Germline assignment: CDR1 MNHEY and CDR2 SVGAGI.

The CDR3 DNA sequence: TGTGCCACCAGTGAGGCACCCAGCTGGTCCCAAGAGACCCAGTACTTC. This sequence encodes CATSEAPSWSQETQYF. V usage is TRBV24-1 and J usage is TRBJ2-5; the D is unclear. Trimming left V 4 bases short and J 1 base short, with 15 bases between. The CDR3 is made up of 16 amino acids. Germline-derived CDR1 and CDR2 are KGHDR and SFDVKD.

The CDR3 DNA is TGTGCCAGCAGTAGGGGGGTTAGCACTGAAGCTTTCTTT. Its translation is CASSRGVSTEAFF. This rearrangement joins TRBV27 to TRBJ1-1; tentatively, D is TRBD1 (6 bases). CDR1 MNHEY and CDR2 SMNVEV come from the germline V gene (reference sequence). Trimming left V 5 bases short and J 4 bases short, with 11 bases between. The CDR3 is 13 amino acids.